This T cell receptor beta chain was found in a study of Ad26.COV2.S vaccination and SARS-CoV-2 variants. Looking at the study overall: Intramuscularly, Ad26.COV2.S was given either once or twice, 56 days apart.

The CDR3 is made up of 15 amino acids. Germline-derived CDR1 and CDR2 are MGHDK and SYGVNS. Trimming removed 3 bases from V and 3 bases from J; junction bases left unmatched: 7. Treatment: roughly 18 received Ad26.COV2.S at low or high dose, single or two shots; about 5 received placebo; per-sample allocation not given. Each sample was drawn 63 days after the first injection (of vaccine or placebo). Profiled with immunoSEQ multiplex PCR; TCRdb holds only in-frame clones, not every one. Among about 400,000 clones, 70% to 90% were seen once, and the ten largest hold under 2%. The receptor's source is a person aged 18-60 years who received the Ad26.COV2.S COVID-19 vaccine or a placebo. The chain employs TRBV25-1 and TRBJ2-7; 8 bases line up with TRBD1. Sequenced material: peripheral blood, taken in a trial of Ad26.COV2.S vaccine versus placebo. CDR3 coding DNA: TGTGCCAGCAGTGACGACAGGGGACTTCACTACGAGCAGTACTTC. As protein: CASSDDRGLHYEQYF.